This record covers a single T cell receptor beta chain. What it binds is not known. Measured with immunoSEQ multiplex PCR; TCRdb has only the in-frame clones, and not every one. Of more than 100,000 clones in the sample, 85% to 90% were seen once. The sample belongs to a study of T cell responses to AZD1222 COVID-19 vaccine. Study-wide background: Investigators merged groups given second doses at roughly 4 or roughly 12 weeks. Study observations and caveats: Compared with day 0, the breadth and depth of the Spike-specific TCR repertoire rose significantly after two doses of AZD1222.

V gave up 9 bases and J gave up 0 bases, with 14 bases separating them. CDR3 length equals 15 residues. Germline lookup yields CDR1 SNHLY and CDR2 FYNNEI. This clonotype was sampled from an adult in good health. The genes are TRBV2 and TRBJ1-4; D not certain. Sequenced material: peripheral blood, taken on day 0 of AZD1222 vaccination. Here the CDR3 DNA reads TGTGCCAGTCAACGAGCTCGAACAACTAATGAAAAACTGTTTTTT. Translation gives CASQRARTTNEKLFF.